This T cell receptor beta chain appears in the sequencing data of a study of blood T cell repertoires in COVID-19. This clone was seen a single time. Produced via immunoSEQ multiplex PCR; TCRdb's table is partial and in-frame only. The sample has roughly 240,000 clones, less than 90% seen once; the top ten hold about 4.5%. The sequence was obtained from a man aged 60 to 75 who had recovered from COVID-19. Material for sequencing was peripheral blood.

CDR3 region: CASRVRGIPGELFF. For the CDR3, the DNA is TGCGCCAGCAGGGTTCGGGGAATTCCCGGGGAGCTGTTTTTT. The chain uses TRBV10-2 and TRBJ2-2; D possibly corresponds to TRBD2 (5 bases). The CDR3 runs to 14 residues. The germline V and J ends were trimmed by 6 bases and 6 bases, with 14 bases remaining between them. CDR1 WSHSY and CDR2 SAAADI come from the germline V gene.